The 30 T cell receptor beta chains in this list originate from one sample, sequenced in a study of OX40 agonist ivuxolimab in advanced cancers. Library preparation employed the immunoSEQ multiplex PCR assay. TCRdb mirrors the immuneACCESS table, restricted to in-frame sequences. Some clones are absent from its copies; in checked studies, under half trace to an unresolved V gene, and the reason for the others is unknown. The sample data list approximately 74,000 clones, and over 80% of these were observed just once. More than 4.5% of the sample is taken by the ten largest. The material was CD4+ or CD8+ T cells sorted from blood, obtained in a trial of the OX40 agonist ivuxolimab. Every receptor here comes from an adult with an advanced solid tumor such as melanoma, head and neck, liver or kidney cancer.

The gene calls are TRBV6-5 and TRBJ1-1; D gene uncertain. This CDR3 spans 13 amino acids. Between the trimmed V and J ends, which lost 5 bases and 7 bases, there was a span of 14 bases. Germline V gene sequence: CDR1 MNHEY, CDR2 SVGAGI. CDR3 DNA: TGTGCCAGCAGTACTTCCAGTCCGATTGAAGCTTTCTTT. This codes for CASSTSSPIEAFF.

The J gene is TRBJ2-7, the V gene TRBV7-8; TRBD1 matches at 7 bases. With V trimmed by 3 bases and J by 2 bases, 4 bases remained unmatched. The CDR3 loop spans 14 amino acids. Looked up from germline, CDR1 is SGHVS and CDR2 is FQNEAQ. In DNA form, the CDR3 reads TGTGCCAGCAGCTTGGGACAGACCACCTACGAGCAGTACTTC. Protein: CASSLGQTTYEQYF.

DNA for the CDR3: TGCGCCAGCAGCCAAGGCCCAACTAGCGGGAGATGGTACGAGCAGTACTTC. Translating it yields CASSQGPTSGRWYEQYF. V usage is TRBV4-1 and J usage is TRBJ2-7; 11 bases align to TRBD2. Germline assignment: CDR1 MGHRA and CDR2 YSYEKL. CDR3 length: 17 amino acids. The ends lost 1 base at V and 4 bases at J; junction bases unmatched: 9.

CDR3 nucleotides: TGTGCCAGCAGTTTATCGAGACTAGCGGGAGGGCCCTCTTTCTTC. It is translated as CASSLSRLAGGPSFF. This sequence joins TRBV27 and TRBJ2-1, with TRBD2 identical over 14 bases. The germline V gene has CDR1 MNHEY and CDR2 SMNVEV (reference sequence). This CDR3 has 15 amino acids. V was clipped by 0 bases and J by 16 bases; unmatched bases: 8.

The rearrangement uses TRBV5-6 and TRBJ2-7; the match to TRBD1 covers 7 bases. With 5 bases clipped from V and 3 bases from J, the junction kept 5 bases outside the gene matches. The germline V gene has CDR1 SGHDT and CDR2 YYEEEE. The CDR3 totals 13 residues. The CDR3 sequence is CASSLQGSYEQYF. The CDR3 nucleotides read TGTGCCAGCAGTCTACAGGGGAGCTACGAGCAGTACTTC.

The chain recombines TRBV29-1 with TRBJ1-2, with D maybe TRBD1 (5 bases). Per the germline V gene, CDR1 is SQVTM and CDR2 is ANQGSEA. The CDR3 is 13 residues long. The germline V and J ends were trimmed by 0 bases and 2 bases, with 7 bases remaining between them. The CDR3 nucleotides read TGCAGCGTTGAAGACGGGGGAAACTATGGCTACACCTTC. It specifies CSVEDGGNYGYTF. The full variable domain, rest sourced from reference TRBV29-1 and TRBJ1-2, is SAVISQKPSRDICQRGTSLTIQCQVDSQVTMMFWYRQQPGQSLTLIATANQGSEATYESGFVIDKFPISRPNLTFSTLTVSNMSPEDSSIYLCSVEDGGNYGYTFGSGTRLTVV.

The J gene is TRBJ1-1, the V gene TRBV7-9; D unresolved. CDR1 is SEHNR, CDR2 FQNEAQ, per germline (reference sequence). This CDR3 region has 14 residues. V lost 4 bases, J lost 3 bases, and 12 bases lay in between. The CDR3 nucleotides are TGTGCCAGCAGCTCCGCCGGACCCTACACTGAAGCTTTCTTT. As protein: CASSSAGPYTEAFF.

The chain joins TRBV27 to TRBJ2-5; 8 bases line up with TRBD1. The J call may be faulty, since TRBJ2-7 better matches the DNA end. The CDR3 consists of 14 residues. Germline CDR1 is MNHEY and CDR2 is SMNVEV (reference sequence). In DNA, the CDR3 is TGTGCCAGCAGTTTCGCACAGGGGGGCTACGAGCAGTACTTC. This encodes CASSFAQGGYEQYF.

The CDR3 is CASSLADRARTEAFF. Written as DNA, the CDR3 is TGTGCCAGCAGCTTGGCCGACAGGGCTCGAACTGAAGCTTTCTTT. V and J are TRBV5-4 and TRBJ1-1, with 7 bases lining up with TRBD1. CDR1 and CDR2 from the germline V gene are SGHNT and YYREEE (reference sequence). This CDR3 region has 15 residues. V shed 0 bases and J 5 bases; nucleotides not matched to a gene: 7. Together with reference TRBV5-4 and TRBJ1-1, the CDR3 gives the full variable domain: ETGVTQSPTHLIKTRGQQVTLRCSSQSGHNTVSWYQQALGQGPQFIFQYYREEENGRGNFPPRFSGLQFPNYSSELNVNALELDDSALYLCASSLADRARTEAFFGQGTRLTVV.

The chain links TRBV5-1 to TRBJ2-1; possibly TRBD2 for D (6 bases). V was shortened by 4 bases and J by 1 base, with 9 bases between the two germline ends. CDR3 size: 14 residues. Germline CDR1 reads SGHRS; CDR2 reads YFSETQ. CDR3 sequence reads: CASSGGTSYNEQFF. In DNA form, the CDR3 reads TGCGCCAGCAGCGGTGGGACTTCCTACAATGAGCAGTTCTTC.

The CDR3 DNA is TGTGCCAGCAGTGACGCAGGGGCACGGAACTATGGCTACACCTTC. It specifies CASSDAGARNYGYTF. This chain links TRBV6-6 with TRBJ1-2, with D perhaps matching TRBD1 (6 bases). The V gene's germline CDR1 is MNHNY and CDR2 SVGAGI (reference sequence). CDR3 length: 15 amino acids. Trimming left V 5 bases short and J 2 bases short, with 15 bases between.

This chain links TRBV7-2 with TRBJ2-7; the D gene is possibly TRBD1 (5 bases). CDR1 is SGHTA, CDR2 FQGNSA, per germline. CDR3 length: 13 amino acids. With 6 bases removed from V and 3 bases from J, the gap between germline ends came to 12 bases. The CDR3 nucleotides read TGTGCCAGCAGGGGGCTAGGTAACTACGAGCAGTACTTC. It specifies CASRGLGNYEQYF. Full variable domain (rest looked up from reference TRBV7-2 and TRBJ2-7): GAGVSQSPSNKVTEKGKDVELRCDPISGHTALYWYRQSLGQGLEFLIYFQGNSAPDKSGLPSDRFSAERTGGSVSTLTIQRTQQEDSAVYLCASRGLGNYEQYFGPGTRLTVT.

This chain joins TRBV4-1 and TRBJ2-1, with TRBD2 as a possible D gene (6 bases). The germline gives CDR1 MGHRA, CDR2 YSYEKL. This CDR3 spans 11 amino acids. The V gene lost 3 bases and the J gene lost 9 bases, with 6 bases spanning the gap. As DNA, the CDR3 is TGCGCCAGCAGCCAGGGACTTGAGCAGTTCTTC. Residues: CASSQGLEQFF.

The J gene is TRBJ2-5, the V gene TRBV2; D gene ambiguous. The CDR3 has 15 residues. Trimming removed 3 bases at V and 4 bases at J, with 15 bases between. In germline, CDR1 is SNHLY, CDR2 FYNNEI. The CDR3 protein is CASSDLLGFRETQYF. CDR3 nucleotides: TGTGCCAGCAGTGACCTATTGGGGTTCCGAGAGACCCAGTACTTC. The whole variable domain, remainder taken from reference TRBV2 and TRBJ2-5, is EPEVTQTPSHQVTQMGQEVILRCVPISNHLYFYWYRQILGQKVEFLVSFYNNEISEKSEIFDDQFSVERPDGSNFTLKIRSTKLEDSAMYFCASSDLLGFRETQYFGPGTRLLVL.

The CDR3 region is CASSQVGAGGSYEQYF. CDR3 bases: TGCGCCAGCAGCCAAGTTGGAGCGGGAGGGTCCTACGAGCAGTACTTC. The J gene is TRBJ2-7, the V gene TRBV4-1; 10 nucleotides match TRBD2. The CDR3 spans 16 residues. Looked up from germline, CDR1 is MGHRA and CDR2 is YSYEKL. With 1 base clipped from V and 1 base from J, the junction kept 4 bases outside the gene matches.

V usage is TRBV11-2 and J usage is TRBJ2-2; D remains ambiguous. Deletions cut 5 bases from V and 7 bases from J, with 8 bases between. CDR3 size: 12 residues. The germline gives CDR1 SGHAT, CDR2 FQNNGV. As DNA, the CDR3 is TGTGCCAGCAGCCCACTTAACGGGGAGCTGTTTTTT. Its protein product is CASSPLNGELFF.

This rearrangement joins TRBV9 to TRBJ1-2; 10 positions agree with TRBD1. Germline trimming cut 4 bases from V and 4 bases from J; bases unmatched to any gene: 10. Germline values: CDR1 SGDLS, CDR2 YYNGEE. The CDR3 is 16 residues long. Written as DNA, the CDR3 is TGTGCCAGCAGCAACTTCGACAGGGGGCTGGGCTATGGCTACACCTTC. It yields the protein CASSNFDRGLGYGYTF.

The chain couples TRBV29-1 to TRBJ2-1; 8 nucleotides line up with TRBD2. Germline V CDR1 and CDR2: SQVTM, ANQGSEA. The CDR3 sequence is 15 residues long. The V segment lost 2 bases and the J segment 6 bases; nucleotides outside the gene matches: 9. The CDR3 bases are TGCAGCGTTGAACGAGTGGGACTAGTTGGCAATGAGCAGTTCTTC. It is translated as CSVERVGLVGNEQFF.

This rearrangement joins TRBV7-2 to TRBJ2-3; perhaps TRBD1 as D (6 bases). The CDR3 covers 16 residues. V was cut by 3 bases and J by 2 bases, with 15 bases left in between. Germline V CDR1 and CDR2: SGHTA, FQGNSA. Here the CDR3 reads CASSLSGTLYTDTQYF. CDR3 DNA sequence: TGTGCCAGCAGCTTGTCCGGGACATTATACACAGATACGCAGTATTTT.

The chain combines TRBV12-1 with TRBJ1-3; the tabulated D call, TRBD1, remains unverified against the DNA. TRBV12-1 counts as a pseudogene. The CDR3 is made up of 15 amino acids. CDR3 bases: TGTGCCAGCAGCTGGTCAGGGGCGGCAGGAAACACCATATATTTT. Protein sequence: CASSWSGAAGNTIYF.

The chain links TRBV4-3 to TRBJ2-7; D may be TRBD2 (5 bases). The CDR3 spans 15 residues. V gave up 0 bases and J gave up 3 bases, with 12 bases separating them. In germline, CDR1 is LGHNA, CDR2 YSLEER. The CDR3 loop reads CASSQDPGSIYEQYF. Written as DNA, the CDR3 is TGCGCCAGCAGCCAAGATCCGGGATCGATCTACGAGCAGTACTTC.

The V call is TRBV6-4, the J call TRBJ2-3, with a tentative D call TRBD2 (5 bases). The CDR3 is made up of 15 amino acids. Germline V lookup: CDR1 MRHNA, CDR2 SNTAGT. V was pared by 6 bases and J by 2 bases, with 15 bases between. The CDR3 DNA sequence: TGTGCCAGCAGCCGGCAGTCGGGATCCACAGATACGCAGTATTTT. Protein: CASSRQSGSTDTQYF.

V usage is TRBV9 and J usage is TRBJ1-1; D is perhaps TRBD1 (5 bases). Looked up from germline, CDR1 is SGDLS and CDR2 is YYNGEE. The ends were cut back, 0 bases at V and 7 bases at J, with 16 bases in the middle. The CDR3 consists of 15 residues. As DNA, the CDR3 is TGTGCCAGCAGCGTAGTAGGGGTTGTAGGGATTGAAGCTTTCTTT. Translated, it gives CASSVVGVVGIEAFF.

The chain has TRBV7-2 and TRBJ1-1; D remains ambiguous. The CDR3 runs to 14 residues. Trimming stripped 7 bases from V and 4 bases from J, with 16 bases between. Germline values: CDR1 SGHTA, CDR2 FQGNSA. CDR3 region: CASTPWSRSTEAFF. For the CDR3, the DNA is TGTGCCAGCACTCCCTGGAGCAGAAGCACTGAAGCTTTCTTT.

This clone was recorded a few times. The rearrangement joins TRBV7-9 to TRBJ2-7, with a weak D call TRBD2 (6 bases). Between the trimmed V and J ends, which lost 1 base and 3 bases, there was a span of 10 bases. This CDR3 is 14 amino acids long. From germline, CDR1 is SEHNR and CDR2 FQNEAQ (reference sequence). Here the CDR3 reads CASSLEGGDYEQYF. CDR3 nucleotides: TGTGCCAGCAGCTTAGAAGGCGGGGACTACGAGCAGTACTTC.

The chain combines TRBV27 with TRBJ1-3; 7 bases agree with TRBD1. Per germline, CDR1 MNHEY and CDR2 SMNVEV (reference sequence). This CDR3 has 18 residues. Germline trimming cut 5 bases from V and 6 bases from J; bases unmatched to any gene: 19. The CDR3 here is CASSPRQGEELVENTIYF. The CDR3 DNA follows: TGTGCCAGCAGTCCCCGGCAGGGGGAGGAACTCGTAGAAAACACCATATATTTT.

The rearrangement uses TRBV6-1 and TRBJ2-7; D ambiguous. Germline-derived CDR1 and CDR2 are MNHNS and SASEGT. There are 13 residues in the CDR3. Between the trimmed V and J ends, which lost 5 bases and 4 bases, there was a span of 12 bases. CDR3 in amino acids: CASSPRVGYEQYF. The CDR3 region has the DNA TGTGCCAGCAGTCCCCGAGTTGGTTACGAGCAGTACTTC.

The rearrangement joins TRBV15 to TRBJ2-7; perhaps D is TRBD1 or TRBD2 (5 bases each). V lost 1 base and J lost 0, with 7 bases in between. Germline V lookup: CDR1 LNHNV, CDR2 YYDKDF (reference sequence). This CDR3 has 14 amino acids. CDR3 coding DNA: TGTGCCACCAGCAGAGGGGGACCCTCCTACGAGCAGTACTTC. Its translation is CATSRGGPSYEQYF.

The gene calls are TRBV6-6 and TRBJ2-7; weak D call: TRBD2 (6 bases). Trimming removed 6 bases from V and 3 bases from J, with 9 bases in between. The CDR3 sequence is 12 residues long. Per the germline V gene, CDR1 is MNHNY and CDR2 is SVGAGI (reference sequence). The CDR3 coding sequence is TGTGCCAGCAGCGGACTAAACTACGAGCAGTACTTC. Protein: CASSGLNYEQYF.

This clone was detected only once. The chain combines TRBV5-1 with TRBJ1-5, with 7 bases that match TRBD1. Trimming cost V 0 bases and J 0 bases; bases outside gene matches: 0. The CDR3 has 15 amino acids. Germline-derived CDR1 and CDR2 are SGHRS and YFSETQ. The CDR3 region is CASSLAGGSNQPQHF. The CDR3 nucleotides read TGCGCCAGCAGCTTGGCAGGGGGTAGCAATCAGCCCCAGCATTTT.